This T cell receptor beta chain was retrieved from a study of shared clonotypes between healthy human individuals. Across the whole study: The donor pool was made up of a couple of women and three men aged 18 to 49. Each donor's CD4 naive and CD4 memory cells filled three plates apiece, CD8 naive two, and CD8 memory one.

Assay: immunoSEQ multiplex PCR; the TCRdb copy retains only in-frame clones and omits some. The sample records more than 400,000 clones, approximately 95% being singletons. There are 14 residues in the CDR3. CDR1 is MDHEN and CDR2 is SYDVKM in the germline V gene. Trimming cost V 3 bases and J 1 base, with 7 bases left between them. The material sequenced was naive CD4+ T cells sorted from blood. Subset described: CD45RA+ positively selected. The TCR was taken from a woman in her twenties or thirties in good health. The V and J genes are TRBV28 and TRBJ2-4; D gene unclear. The CDR3 DNA is TGTGCCAGCAGTTTGTGGGTCGCCAAAAACATTCAGTACTTC. Translating gives CASSLWVAKNIQYF.